This T cell receptor beta chain was identified in a study of blood T cell repertoires in COVID-19. Study-wide background: Specimens from acute and convalescent COVID-19 originated in the United States, Italy and Spain.

The table came from immunoSEQ multiplex PCR; TCRdb's copy has only in-frame clones and leaves some out. The table includes approximately 220,000 clones, about 85% detected once. This clone showed up just a few times. The ends were cut back, 4 bases at V and 7 bases at J, with 14 bases in the middle. CDR1 and CDR2 from the germline V gene are SGHNT and YYREEE (reference sequence). This CDR3 region has 13 residues. The J gene is TRBJ1-1, the V gene TRBV5-4; D perhaps matches TRBD1 (6 bases). This receptor was obtained from a man in his forties with acute or convalescent COVID-19. The sequenced sample was peripheral blood. CDR3 bases: TGTGCCAGCAGCCCCGGACAGATATTTGAAGCTTTCTTT. Encoded protein: CASSPGQIFEAFF.